These T cell receptor beta chains were read from a single sample in a study of PD-L1 blockade in urothelial cancer. TCRdb keeps only in-frame clones here, not all; method: immunoSEQ multiplex PCR. This sample yields about 22,000 clones, of which under 95% are seen a single time; around 10% belongs to the top ten. Sequenced here: PBMCs, sampled around atezolizumab (anti-PD-L1) treatment. These receptors were obtained from a woman aged 60-70 years with urothelial cancer. Each CDR3 is given with its conserved first and last residue. D genes are given only for firm matches. The size of a clone is reported for some rows only, either as once, few or many, or as a class for expanded clones.

size	V	D	J	CDR3	DNA
NA	TRBV19	TRBD1	TRBJ2-1	CASSPGTGVRQEQFF	TGTGCCAGTAGTCCGGGGACAGGGGTCAGACAAGAGCAGTTCTTC
NA	TRBV9	NA	TRBJ1-2	CASSVGANYGYTF	TGTGCCAGCAGCGTAGGCGCTAACTATGGCTACACCTTC
NA	TRBV11-1	TRBD2	TRBJ2-1	CASSFGGAGEQFF	TGTGCCAGCAGCTTCGGGGGGGCAGGTGAGCAGTTCTTC
NA	TRBV10-3	NA	TRBJ2-1	CAISESTPGFSSYNEQFF	TGTGCCATCAGTGAGTCGACCCCGGGGTTCAGCTCCTACAATGAGCAGTTCTTC
NA	TRBV25-1	NA	TRBJ1-3	CASSAVSPGNTIYF	TGTGCCAGCAGTGCGGTGTCCCCTGGAAACACCATATATTTT
NA	TRBV5-4	NA	TRBJ2-7	CASSLTSPPYEQYF	TGTGCCAGCAGCTTGACTAGCCCTCCCTACGAGCAGTACTTC
NA	TRBV14	TRBD1	TRBJ1-5	CASSYIRDRGGNQPQHF	TGTGCCAGCAGCTATATCCGGGACAGGGGGGGAAATCAGCCCCAGCATTTT
NA	TRBV29-1	TRBD1	TRBJ2-7	CSVGGQGYEQYF	TGCAGCGTTGGGGGACAGGGCTACGAGCAGTACTTC
NA	TRBV7-9	TRBD1	TRBJ1-2	CASSLGVRTGGESGYTF	TGTGCCAGCAGCTTAGGTGTTCGGACAGGGGGCGAGAGTGGCTACACCTTC
NA	TRBV5-6	NA	TRBJ1-1	CASSPTSGDTEAFF	TGTGCCAGCAGCCCGACGAGCGGGGACACTGAAGCTTTCTTT
NA	TRBV10-3	NA	TRBJ2-7	CAISVTTYEQYF	TGTGCCATCAGTGTGACAACCTACGAGCAGTACTTC
NA	TRBV15	TRBD1	TRBJ1-5	CATSRDPLQGRGRNQPQHF	TGTGCCACCAGCAGAGATCCGCTACAGGGGCGAGGGAGGAATCAGCCCCAGCATTTT
NA	TRBV7-2	TRBD2	TRBJ2-4	CASSQPPSGDIQYF	TGTGCCAGCAGTCAGCCCCCTAGCGGCGACATTCAGTACTTC
NA	TRBV11-3	NA	TRBJ2-1	CASSLAPSREQFF	TGTGCCAGCAGCTTAGCCCCTTCCCGGGAGCAGTTCTTC
NA	TRBV7-9	NA	TRBJ2-7	CASSPLETSYSYEQYF	TGTGCCAGCAGCCCCCTCGAGACTAGTTATTCCTACGAGCAGTACTTC
NA	TRBV5-1	TRBD1	TRBJ1-1	CASSVTGGKNTEAFF	TGCGCCAGCAGCGTGACAGGGGGCAAGAACACTGAAGCTTTCTTT
NA	TRBV18	NA	TRBJ2-1	CASSPQSGGLGNEQFF	TGTGCCAGCTCACCTCAGTCCGGGGGGCTAGGGAATGAGCAGTTCTTC
NA	TRBV2	NA	TRBJ2-5	CASSPRRGETQYF	TGTGCCAGCAGCCCGCGGAGGGGAGAGACCCAGTACTTC
NA	TRBV5-6	NA	TRBJ2-1	CASSLVGLRVDNEQFF	TGTGCCAGCAGCTTGGTAGGACTAAGGGTCGACAATGAGCAGTTCTTC
NA	TRBV19	TRBD2	TRBJ2-1	CASSTGGMRQFF	TGTGCCAGTAGTACGGGGGGAATGCGGCAGTTCTTC
NA	TRBV7-2	TRBD2	TRBJ2-5	CASSLVGLAGGTQYF	TGTGCCAGCAGCTTAGTTGGGCTAGCGGGGGGGACCCAGTACTTC
NA	TRBV7-9	NA	TRBJ1-3	CASSLRGSGNTIYF	TGTGCCAGCAGCCTTAGGGGCTCTGGAAACACCATATATTTT
NA	TRBV7-3	TRBD1	TRBJ2-1	CASSRLDRGNVNEQFF	TGTGCCAGCAGCCGACTGGACAGGGGTAATGTCAATGAGCAGTTCTTC
NA	TRBV6-5	NA	TRBJ2-1	CASSYSAAPDNEQFF	TGTGCCAGCAGTTACTCCGCGGCCCCGGACAATGAGCAGTTCTTC
NA	TRBV7-9	TRBD1	TRBJ1-2	CASSLVVGTGGYGYTF	TGTGCCAGCAGCTTAGTAGTGGGGACAGGGGGCTATGGCTACACCTTC
NA	TRBV6-5	NA	TRBJ1-5	CASSLSLNQPQHF	TGTGCCAGCAGTCTATCCCTAAATCAGCCCCAGCATTTT
NA	TRBV18	TRBD1	TRBJ1-2	CASSTSGTGLHGYTF	TGTGCCAGCTCAACCTCCGGGACAGGGTTACATGGCTACACCTTC
once	TRBV18	TRBD1	TRBJ1-1	CASSFGTAVNTEAFF	TGTGCCAGCTCATTCGGGACAGCCGTTAACACTGAAGCTTTCTTT
NA	TRBV5-1	NA	TRBJ2-5	CASSLQETQYF	TGCGCCAGCAGCTTACAGGAGACCCAGTACTTC
NA	TRBV7-9	NA	TRBJ2-6	CAGEAGANVLTF	TGTGCCGGGGAGGCTGGGGCCAACGTCCTGACTTTC
NA	TRBV7-9	NA	TRBJ1-5	CASSETDNQPQHF	TGTGCCAGCAGCGAGACAGACAATCAGCCCCAGCATTTT
NA	TRBV10-3	TRBD2	TRBJ2-7	CAISVLAENYEQYF	TGTGCCATCAGTGTGCTAGCGGAGAACTACGAGCAGTACTTC
NA	TRBV5-1	TRBD1	TRBJ1-2	CASSLRQGDGGYTF	TGCGCCAGCAGCTTAAGACAGGGGGATGGTGGCTACACCTTC
NA	TRBV18	TRBD2	TRBJ2-7	CASSPRILLAGGEYEQYF	TGTGCCAGCTCACCGCGGATACTACTAGCGGGAGGGGAGTACGAGCAGTACTTC
NA	TRBV5-1	TRBD2	TRBJ2-1	CASSWEGNEQFF	TGCGCCAGCAGCTGGGAGGGGAATGAGCAGTTCTTC
NA	TRBV4-3	TRBD1	TRBJ2-7	CASSQAVGRRAGGGEQYF	TGCGCCAGCAGCCAAGCCGTCGGCCGAAGGGCAGGGGGCGGCGAGCAGTACTTC